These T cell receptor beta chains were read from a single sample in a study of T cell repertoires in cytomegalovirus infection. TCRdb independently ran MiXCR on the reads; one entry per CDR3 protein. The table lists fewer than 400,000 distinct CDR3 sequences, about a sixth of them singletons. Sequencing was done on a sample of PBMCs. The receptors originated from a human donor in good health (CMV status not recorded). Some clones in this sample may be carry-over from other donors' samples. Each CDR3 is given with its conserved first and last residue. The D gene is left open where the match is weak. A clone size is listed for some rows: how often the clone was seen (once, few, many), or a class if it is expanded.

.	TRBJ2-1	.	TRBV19	TGTGCCAGTAACGAGTTCGGCGGGGCCTCCTACAATGAGCAGTTCTTC	CASNEFGGASYNEQFF
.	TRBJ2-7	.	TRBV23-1	TGCGCCAGCCACTGGGGCCATGCCTACGAGCAGTACTTC	CASHWGHAYEQYF
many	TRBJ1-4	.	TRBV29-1	TGCAGCGTTTACCTGGGGCAGAATGAAAAACTGTTTTTT	CSVYLGQNEKLFF
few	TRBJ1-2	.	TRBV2	TGTGCCAGCAGCGCCACAGGGCAAGGCGGCTACACCTTC	CASSATGQGGYTF
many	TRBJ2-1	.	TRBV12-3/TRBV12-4	TGTGCCAGTCGAGAGACTTTTAACAATGAGCAGTTCTTC	CASRETFNNEQFF
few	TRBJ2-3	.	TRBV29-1	TGCAGCGTTGAAGATAGGCTAGCGTATACGCAGTATTTT	CSVEDRLAYTQYF
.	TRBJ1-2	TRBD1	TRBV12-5	TGTGCTAGTGGTTTGTGGGGACAGGGATTTCGCTACACCTTC	CASGLWGQGFRYTF
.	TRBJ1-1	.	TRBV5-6	TGTGCCAGCGCAAAACTGGACCGGAGGTTGGGCATGCTCACTGAAGCTTTCTTT	CASAKLDRRLGMLTEAFF
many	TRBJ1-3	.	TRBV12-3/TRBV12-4	TGTGCCAGCAGGTTAAGGGAAGGACACCTCTTTGGAAACACCATATATTTT	CASRLREGHLFGNTIYF
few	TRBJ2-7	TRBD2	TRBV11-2	TGTGCCAGCAGCCCCGATCGCGGGGGTCTGGAGTACTTC	CASSPDRGGLEYF
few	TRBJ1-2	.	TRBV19	TGTGCCAGTAGTATCTTCAGGGAGGATGGCTACACCTTC	CASSIFREDGYTF
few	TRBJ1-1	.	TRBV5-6	TGTGCCAGCAGCTTCTCGGACAGATTAAACACTGAAGCTTTCTTT	CASSFSDRLNTEAFF
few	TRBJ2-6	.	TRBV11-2	TGCGCCAGCAGCCTATACCGGGATTCTGGGGCCAACGTCCTGACTTTC	CASSLYRDSGANVLTF
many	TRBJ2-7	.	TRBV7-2	TGTGCCACCAGGGGGGCCGCGTCCTACGAGCAGTACTTC	CATRGAASYEQYF
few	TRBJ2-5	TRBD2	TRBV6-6	TGTGCCAGCAGTCGCCGGAGCGGGGCGCCTTACCAAGAGACCCAGTACTTC	CASSRRSGAPYQETQYF
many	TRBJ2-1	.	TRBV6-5	TGTGCCAGCAGTCGGGACAATGAGCAGTTCTTC	CASSRDNEQFF
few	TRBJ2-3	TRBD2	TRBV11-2	TGTGCCAGCCGACCCGGGGGACTAGCGGGAGCAGATACGCAGTATTTT	CASRPGGLAGADTQYF
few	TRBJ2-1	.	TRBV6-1	TGTGCCAGCAGTGAAGTGGACAATAATGAGCAGTTCTTC	CASSEVDNNEQFF
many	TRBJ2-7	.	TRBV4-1	TGCGCCAGCAGCCATCTCCTTGCGGGGCGGACCTACGAGCAGTACTTC	CASSHLLAGRTYEQYF
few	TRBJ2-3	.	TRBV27	TGTGCCACCTTGGGCCGCACCACAGATACGCAGTATTTT	CATLGRTTDTQYF
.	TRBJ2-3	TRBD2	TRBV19	TGTGCCAGTACGGTTAGCGGGGGGGCCGAAGATACGCAGTATTTT	CASTVSGGAEDTQYF
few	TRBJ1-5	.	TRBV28	TGTGCCGCCTCATCCACAGGGCCTTGGTCGGGGAGCGATCAGCCCCAGCATTTT	CAASSTGPWSGSDQPQHF
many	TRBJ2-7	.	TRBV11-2	TGTGCCAGCACCCCCATCCTTAGCAACTCCTACGAGCAGTACTTC	CASTPILSNSYEQYF